This TCR beta chain was identified in a study of blood T cell repertoires in COVID-19. Background on the study: The cDNA or gDNA used as material had been derived from T cells, B-cell-depleted T cells, or PBMCs.

V was pared by 4 bases and J by 7 bases, with 12 bases between. The CDR3 runs to 13 residues. Per germline, CDR1 KGHDR and CDR2 SFDVKD. In the authors' workflow: Scientists estimated how many nucleated cells there were by amplifying reference gene primers. Assay used: immunoSEQ multiplex PCR; TCRdb lists only in-frame clones, some missing. The V and J calls and the clone size are those of that table, but D and trimming were determined from the DNA. The data contain 75,000 to 90,000 clones, around four fifths of them singletons. Specimen: peripheral blood. The receptor was isolated from a man older than 75 with active or convalescent COVID-19. The V gene is TRBV24-1, the J gene TRBJ1-2, with TRBD1 as a possible D gene (5 bases). The CDR3 loop reads CATSERDPSGYTF. DNA for the CDR3: TGTGCCACCAGTGAGCGGGACCCCAGTGGCTACACCTTC.